A selection of T cell receptor beta chains follows, all from one sample in a study of blood T cell repertoires in COVID-19. The table came from immunoSEQ multiplex PCR; TCRdb's copy has only in-frame clones and leaves some out. The sample has 150,000 or so clones; roughly two thirds are singletons. Sequencing was done on a sample of peripheral blood. These receptors were taken from a woman aged 65 to 85 with acute or convalescent COVID-19. Each CDR3 is given with its conserved first and last residue. The order of the fields is D gene, J gene, V gene, clone size, CDR3 DNA, CDR3 protein. A D gene is named only where the DNA matches it firmly. Rows give clone size only sometimes, using once, few, many, or a class for an expanded clone.

d_gene: TRBD1; j_gene: TRBJ1-1; v_gene: TRBV7-9; abundance: -; CDR3nt: TGTGCCAGCAGCTCGCCGACAGGGGGTGGGTCCACTGAAGCTTTCTTT; CDR3aa: CASSSPTGGGSTEAFF
d_gene: -; j_gene: TRBJ2-1; v_gene: TRBV18; abundance: -; CDR3nt: TGTGCCAGCTCACCACCGGCTAGTCGCGGCAATGAGCAGTTCTTC; CDR3aa: CASSPPASRGNEQFF
d_gene: -; j_gene: TRBJ1-4; v_gene: TRBV15; abundance: -; CDR3nt: TGTGCCACCAGCAGACTGCCGGGAGGCTCTAATGAAAAACTGTTTTTT; CDR3aa: CATSRLPGGSNEKLFF
d_gene: TRBD2; j_gene: TRBJ2-5; v_gene: TRBV2; abundance: few; CDR3nt: TGTGCCAGCAGTGCCGGGGGGGGCCAGAGAGAGACCCAGTACTTC; CDR3aa: CASSAGGGQRETQYF
d_gene: TRBD2; j_gene: TRBJ2-1; v_gene: TRBV19; abundance: -; CDR3nt: TGTGCCAGTAGTATACTGACTAGCGGGAGTGGTAATGAGCAGTTCTTC; CDR3aa: CASSILTSGSGNEQFF
d_gene: -; j_gene: TRBJ1-1; v_gene: TRBV18; abundance: -; CDR3nt: TGTGCCAGCTCACCCTCTGGCGGGGCGGACACTGAAGCTTTCTTT; CDR3aa: CASSPSGGADTEAFF
d_gene: TRBD1; j_gene: TRBJ1-1; v_gene: TRBV5-1; abundance: once; CDR3nt: TGCGCCAGCAGCCTGGGACAGGGGACCACTGAAGCTTTCTTT; CDR3aa: CASSLGQGTTEAFF
d_gene: TRBD2; j_gene: TRBJ2-1; v_gene: TRBV2; abundance: few; CDR3nt: TGTGCCAGCATGGGGTTGGGACTAGCGGGAGATTCCTACAATGAGCAGTTCTTC; CDR3aa: CASMGLGLAGDSYNEQFF
d_gene: -; j_gene: TRBJ1-2; v_gene: TRBV9; abundance: -; CDR3nt: TGTGCCAGCAGCGTAGGCGGGCAGAACTATGGCTACACCTTC; CDR3aa: CASSVGGQNYGYTF
d_gene: -; j_gene: TRBJ1-2; v_gene: TRBV29-1; abundance: -; CDR3nt: TGCAGCGTTGAGGGGTTGTCCCGAGGGGGCTACACCTTC; CDR3aa: CSVEGLSRGGYTF
d_gene: -; j_gene: TRBJ1-3; v_gene: TRBV30; abundance: -; CDR3nt: TGTGCCTGGGGTCAGAACTCTGGAAACACCATATATTTT; CDR3aa: CAWGQNSGNTIYF
d_gene: -; j_gene: TRBJ1-1; v_gene: TRBV7-8; abundance: -; CDR3nt: TGTGCCAGCAGCTTAGTGGCAGGGGCAGGGGCTTTCTTT; CDR3aa: CASSLVAGAGAFF
d_gene: TRBD2; j_gene: TRBJ2-5; v_gene: TRBV6-2/TRBV6-3; abundance: -; CDR3nt: TGTGCCAGCAGTTACGCCCGGGGGGGGGAAGAGACCCAGTACTTC; CDR3aa: CASSYARGGEETQYF
d_gene: TRBD1; j_gene: TRBJ1-2; v_gene: TRBV12-3/TRBV12-4; abundance: few; CDR3nt: TGTGCCAGCAGTTGGAGGGGGCATGGCTACACCTTC; CDR3aa: CASSWRGHGYTF
d_gene: -; j_gene: TRBJ2-1; v_gene: TRBV7-6; abundance: -; CDR3nt: TGTGCCAGCAGCTTAGCATCCGGGAGCTCCTACAATGAGCAGTTCTTC; CDR3aa: CASSLASGSSYNEQFF
d_gene: -; j_gene: TRBJ1-2; v_gene: TRBV9; abundance: many; CDR3nt: TGTGCCAGCAGCGCATCCACCAGGGGTAACTATGGCTACACCTTC; CDR3aa: CASSASTRGNYGYTF
d_gene: TRBD1; j_gene: TRBJ2-7; v_gene: TRBV7-8; abundance: -; CDR3nt: TGTGCCAGCAGCTTAGAACAGGGGGGATACGAGCAGTACTTC; CDR3aa: CASSLEQGGYEQYF
d_gene: TRBD1; j_gene: TRBJ1-5; v_gene: TRBV30; abundance: -; CDR3nt: TGTGCCTGGAGTGTTGGCTTCACAGGGGTGGGAAGCAATCAGCCCCAGCATTTT; CDR3aa: CAWSVGFTGVGSNQPQHF
d_gene: TRBD2; j_gene: TRBJ2-3; v_gene: TRBV7-3; abundance: -; CDR3nt: TGTGCCAGCAGGTTAAGAACCGGGACTAGCGGTACGCAGTATTTT; CDR3aa: CASRLRTGTSGTQYF
d_gene: -; j_gene: TRBJ1-1; v_gene: TRBV7-9; abundance: -; CDR3nt: TGTGCCAGCAGCTTAGGACAGAGGACTGAAGCTTTCTTT; CDR3aa: CASSLGQRTEAFF
d_gene: -; j_gene: TRBJ2-3; v_gene: TRBV14; abundance: many; CDR3nt: TGTGCCAGCAGCGTATCGGCAGATACGCAGTATTTT; CDR3aa: CASSVSADTQYF
d_gene: TRBD2; j_gene: TRBJ2-1; v_gene: TRBV5-6; abundance: -; CDR3nt: TGTGCCAGCAGCTTGACTAGCGGGAGGATGGTGTTCTTC; CDR3aa: CASSLTSGRMVFF
d_gene: TRBD2; j_gene: TRBJ2-1; v_gene: TRBV9; abundance: -; CDR3nt: TGTGCCAGCAGCGTAGGGTGGGAGGGTTTAGATGAGCAGTTCTTC; CDR3aa: CASSVGWEGLDEQFF
d_gene: TRBD2; j_gene: TRBJ2-1; v_gene: TRBV7-9; abundance: -; CDR3nt: TGTGCCAGCAGCTTTGGAGCGGGAAGATACAATGAGCAGTTCTTC; CDR3aa: CASSFGAGRYNEQFF
d_gene: -; j_gene: TRBJ1-2; v_gene: TRBV3-1/TRBV3-2; abundance: -; CDR3nt: TGTGCCAGCAGCCAAGGGAGGACTGGCTACACCTTC; CDR3aa: CASSQGRTGYTF
d_gene: -; j_gene: TRBJ2-1; v_gene: TRBV10-3; abundance: -; CDR3nt: TGTGCCATCAGGCCCCGGGGGGCCCCTGAGCAGTTCTTC; CDR3aa: CAIRPRGAPEQFF
d_gene: -; j_gene: TRBJ2-7; v_gene: TRBV21-1; abundance: -; CDR3nt: TGTGCCAGCGGCAGGGCGCGGTACTTC; CDR3aa: CASGRARYF
d_gene: TRBD2; j_gene: TRBJ2-3; v_gene: TRBV25-1; abundance: -; CDR3nt: TGTGCCAGCAGTGCCCTGAAGGGACTAGCGGGAATCACAGATACGCAGTATTTT; CDR3aa: CASSALKGLAGITDTQYF
d_gene: TRBD1; j_gene: TRBJ1-6; v_gene: TRBV4-3; abundance: -; CDR3nt: TGCGCCAGCAGCCAAGATGAAGGGACAGGGGGCTCACCCCTCCACTTT; CDR3aa: CASSQDEGTGGSPLHF
d_gene: TRBD2; j_gene: TRBJ2-2; v_gene: TRBV2; abundance: -; CDR3nt: TGTGCCAGCAATCCTTCGAGTAGCGGGGCTGGCGGGGAGCTGTTTTTT; CDR3aa: CASNPSSSGAGGELFF
d_gene: -; j_gene: TRBJ1-4; v_gene: TRBV30; abundance: once; CDR3nt: TGTGCCTGGAGTTTCGGTTCCCTCACTAATGAAAAACTGTTTTTT; CDR3aa: CAWSFGSLTNEKLFF
d_gene: -; j_gene: TRBJ1-3; v_gene: TRBV7-2; abundance: -; CDR3nt: TGTGCCAGCAGCTTTAAGGGGTCTGGAAACACCATATATTTT; CDR3aa: CASSFKGSGNTIYF
d_gene: -; j_gene: TRBJ1-6; v_gene: TRBV19; abundance: -; CDR3nt: TGTGCCAGTAGTATTCAGGGTAATAATTCACCCCTCCACTTT; CDR3aa: CASSIQGNNSPLHF
d_gene: TRBD2; j_gene: TRBJ2-2; v_gene: TRBV19; abundance: -; CDR3nt: TGTGCCAGTAAAACTGAGGGACTAGTGACCACCGGGGAGCTGTTTTTT; CDR3aa: CASKTEGLVTTGELFF
d_gene: -; j_gene: TRBJ1-2; v_gene: TRBV6-5; abundance: -; CDR3nt: TGTGCCAGCAGTTACTCACAGGGAGGGTTATGGGGCTACACCTTC; CDR3aa: CASSYSQGGLWGYTF
d_gene: TRBD1; j_gene: TRBJ1-5; v_gene: TRBV27; abundance: many; CDR3nt: TGTGCCAGCAGTCCACAGGGGGGGGATCAGCCCCAGCATTTT; CDR3aa: CASSPQGGDQPQHF
d_gene: -; j_gene: TRBJ2-1; v_gene: TRBV5-5; abundance: -; CDR3nt: TGTGCCAGCAGAAACAGGGTTGGCAATGAGCAGTTCTTC; CDR3aa: CASRNRVGNEQFF
d_gene: -; j_gene: TRBJ2-1; v_gene: TRBV29-1; abundance: -; CDR3nt: TGCAGCGTTGAAAGGGGTTCTAATGAGCAGTTCTTC; CDR3aa: CSVERGSNEQFF
d_gene: TRBD1; j_gene: TRBJ1-1; v_gene: TRBV3-1/TRBV3-2; abundance: few; CDR3nt: TGTGCCAGCAGTCATAGGACAGGGGGGAACACTGAAGCTTTCTTT; CDR3aa: CASSHRTGGNTEAFF
d_gene: -; j_gene: TRBJ2-7; v_gene: TRBV6-5; abundance: -; CDR3nt: TGTGCCAGCAGTCTCTCCCGCCGTCTTTCGGACGAGCAGTACTTC; CDR3aa: CASSLSRRLSDEQYF
d_gene: -; j_gene: TRBJ1-3; v_gene: TRBV2; abundance: -; CDR3nt: TGTGCCAGCCTGGAGGGCACCATATATTTT; CDR3aa: CASLEGTIYF
d_gene: -; j_gene: TRBJ1-3; v_gene: TRBV2; abundance: -; CDR3nt: TGTGCCAGCAGTGTTGGACAGATCCCTGGAAACACCATATATTTT; CDR3aa: CASSVGQIPGNTIYF
d_gene: -; j_gene: TRBJ1-4; v_gene: TRBV6-1; abundance: -; CDR3nt: TGTGCCAGCAGTGAATCTTCGGGGGGAGAGAAACTGTTTTTT; CDR3aa: CASSESSGGEKLFF
d_gene: -; j_gene: TRBJ1-2; v_gene: TRBV6-6; abundance: -; CDR3nt: TGTGCCAGCAAGAGCAGGGAGGGGAGGGGGAACTATGGCTACACCTTC; CDR3aa: CASKSREGRGNYGYTF
d_gene: TRBD2; j_gene: TRBJ2-1; v_gene: TRBV5-1; abundance: -; CDR3nt: TGCGCCAGCAGGCCACCGGGACTAGCTTACAATGAGCAGTTCTTC; CDR3aa: CASRPPGLAYNEQFF
d_gene: -; j_gene: TRBJ2-2; v_gene: TRBV19; abundance: few; CDR3nt: TGTGCCAGTCATAAGCAGGAAACCGGGGAGCTGTTTTTT; CDR3aa: CASHKQETGELFF
d_gene: TRBD1; j_gene: TRBJ1-2; v_gene: TRBV27; abundance: -; CDR3nt: TGTGCCAGCACCCCTGGGGTGTACCCGGGACAGACTAACTATGGCTACACCTTC; CDR3aa: CASTPGVYPGQTNYGYTF
d_gene: TRBD1; j_gene: TRBJ1-2; v_gene: TRBV7-2; abundance: -; CDR3nt: TGTGCCAGCAGCTTAGCGGGGACAGGGCGAAGCTACACCTTC; CDR3aa: CASSLAGTGRSYTF
d_gene: TRBD1; j_gene: TRBJ1-6; v_gene: TRBV5-6; abundance: -; CDR3nt: TGTGCCAGCAGCTTGAGGACAGGGTATAATTCACCCCTCCACTTT; CDR3aa: CASSLRTGYNSPLHF
d_gene: -; j_gene: TRBJ2-5; v_gene: TRBV5-4; abundance: few; CDR3nt: TGTGCCAGCAGCGGGCGACAGGACAAAGAGACCCAGTACTTC; CDR3aa: CASSGRQDKETQYF
d_gene: TRBD1; j_gene: TRBJ2-1; v_gene: TRBV4-1; abundance: -; CDR3nt: TGCGCCAGCAGCCAACGGACAGGGGCCTACAATGAGCAGTTCTTC; CDR3aa: CASSQRTGAYNEQFF
d_gene: TRBD1; j_gene: TRBJ1-1; v_gene: TRBV6-1; abundance: -; CDR3nt: TGTGCCAGCAGTGAACAGGGGGCATGGACTGAAGCTTTCTTT; CDR3aa: CASSEQGAWTEAFF
d_gene: -; j_gene: TRBJ1-5; v_gene: TRBV12-3/TRBV12-4; abundance: few; CDR3nt: TGTGCCAGCAGCTGGGCGGGCCAGCCCCAGCATTTT; CDR3aa: CASSWAGQPQHF
d_gene: TRBD2; j_gene: TRBJ2-1; v_gene: TRBV6-4; abundance: -; CDR3nt: TGTGCCACCAGGGAGGCCGGGGGGGCGAGCAATGAGCAGTTCTTC; CDR3aa: CATREAGGASNEQFF
d_gene: -; j_gene: TRBJ2-7; v_gene: TRBV12-3/TRBV12-4; abundance: few; CDR3nt: TGTGCCAGCAGTTTATCTCCCTACGAGCAGTACTTC; CDR3aa: CASSLSPYEQYF
d_gene: TRBD1; j_gene: TRBJ1-2; v_gene: TRBV5-6; abundance: once; CDR3nt: TGTGCCAGCAGCTGGGGGACAGGGGGAACCCACTATGGCTACACCTTC; CDR3aa: CASSWGTGGTHYGYTF
d_gene: TRBD2; j_gene: TRBJ2-3; v_gene: TRBV5-1; abundance: -; CDR3nt: TGCGCCAGCGCCCAGCGGGGGCCTTCCACAGATACGCAGTATTTT; CDR3aa: CASAQRGPSTDTQYF
d_gene: TRBD2; j_gene: TRBJ2-1; v_gene: TRBV7-2; abundance: few; CDR3nt: TGTGCCAGCAGCTTAGTACTTCCGGCTAGCGGGAGCTCCTACAATGAGCAGTTCTTC; CDR3aa: CASSLVLPASGSSYNEQFF